Detailed here is one T cell receptor beta chain. The sample belongs to a study of blood T cell repertoires in COVID-19. Study-level information: Acute and convalescent COVID-19 specimens originated in the United States, Italy and Spain.

Generated by immunoSEQ multiplex PCR, the TCRdb table keeps only in-frame clones and is missing some. The table shows about 200,000 clones, with around 85% occurring only once. The CDR3 consists of 18 residues. Unmatched junction bases numbered 8, after V lost 0 bases and J lost 5 bases. Germline V CDR1 and CDR2: SGHKS, YYEKEE (reference sequence). Each recovered donor of Cohort 3 presented with two negative PCRs, clearance, or symptom resolution. This sequence originates from a man between 35 and 55 years old who had recovered from COVID-19. The sequenced sample was PBMCs or T cells enriched from blood (not recorded which). The rearrangement links TRBV5-5 to TRBJ2-1; 13 bases align to TRBD2. The CDR3: CASSLVGEGTSGNNEQFF. The CDR3 DNA reads as TGTGCCAGCAGCTTGGTAGGGGAGGGGACTAGCGGGAACAATGAGCAGTTCTTC.